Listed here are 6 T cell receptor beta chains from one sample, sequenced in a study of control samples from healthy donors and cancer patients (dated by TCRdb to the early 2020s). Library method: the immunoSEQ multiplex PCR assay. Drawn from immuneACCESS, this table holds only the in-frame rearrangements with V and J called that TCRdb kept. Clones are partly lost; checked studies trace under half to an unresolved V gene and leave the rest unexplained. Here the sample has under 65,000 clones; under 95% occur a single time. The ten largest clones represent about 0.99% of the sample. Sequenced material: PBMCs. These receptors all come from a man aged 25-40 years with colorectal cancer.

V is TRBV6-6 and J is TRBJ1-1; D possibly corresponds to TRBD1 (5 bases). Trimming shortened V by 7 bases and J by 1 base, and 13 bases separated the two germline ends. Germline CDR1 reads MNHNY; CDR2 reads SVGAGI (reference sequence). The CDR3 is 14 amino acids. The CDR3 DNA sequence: TGTGCCAGCAATCTCGGACACGGGAACACTGAAGCTTTCTTT. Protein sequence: CASNLGHGNTEAFF.

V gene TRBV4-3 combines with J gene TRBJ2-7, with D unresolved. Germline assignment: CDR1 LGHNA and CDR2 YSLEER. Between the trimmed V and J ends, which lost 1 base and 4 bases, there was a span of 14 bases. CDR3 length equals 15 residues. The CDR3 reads CASSQAYPSQYEQYV. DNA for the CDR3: TGCGCCAGCAGCCAAGCATACCCCTCGCAGTACGAGCAGTACGTC.

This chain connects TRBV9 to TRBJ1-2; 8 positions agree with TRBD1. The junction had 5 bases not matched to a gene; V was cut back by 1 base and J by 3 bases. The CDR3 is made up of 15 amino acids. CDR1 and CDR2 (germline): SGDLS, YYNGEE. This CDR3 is CASSVRGTGDYGYTF. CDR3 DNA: TGTGCCAGCAGCGTACGGGGGACAGGCGACTATGGCTACACCTTC.

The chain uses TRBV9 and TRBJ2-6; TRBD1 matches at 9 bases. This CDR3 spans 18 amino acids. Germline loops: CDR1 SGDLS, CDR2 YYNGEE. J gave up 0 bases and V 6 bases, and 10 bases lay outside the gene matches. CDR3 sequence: CASTKGQGRHSGANVLTF. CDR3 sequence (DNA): TGTGCCAGCACGAAAGGACAGGGGCGCCACTCTGGGGCCAACGTCCTGACTTTC.

The CDR3 DNA follows: TGCGCCAGCAGCCAGCTAAGGGACACTGAAGCTTTCTTT. This translates into CASSQLRDTEAFF. The chain uses TRBV5-1 and TRBJ1-1; D is unresolved. V was cut by 4 bases and J by 3 bases, with 10 bases left in between. This CDR3 comprises 13 residues. From germline, CDR1 is SGHRS and CDR2 YFSETQ.

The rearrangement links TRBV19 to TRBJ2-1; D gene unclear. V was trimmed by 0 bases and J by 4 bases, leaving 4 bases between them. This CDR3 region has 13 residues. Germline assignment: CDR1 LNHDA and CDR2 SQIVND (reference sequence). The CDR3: CASSIDGYNEQFF. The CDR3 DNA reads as TGTGCCAGTAGTATAGACGGTTACAATGAGCAGTTCTTC.